These T cell receptor beta chains were read from a single sample in a study of OX40 agonist ivuxolimab in advanced cancers. Libraries were prepared by immunoSEQ multiplex PCR; TCRdb keeps only in-frame clonotypes and omits some of them. Of roughly 89,000 clones in the sample, roughly 88% are singletons; the top ten hold less than 0.35%. The sample in question was CD4+ or CD8+ T cells sorted from blood, obtained in a trial of the OX40 agonist ivuxolimab. Receptors were obtained from an adult with an advanced solid tumor such as melanoma, head and neck, liver or kidney cancer. CDR3s include the opening cysteine and the closing phenylalanine or tryptophan. Fields, in order: clone size, V gene, J gene, D gene, CDR3 protein, CDR3 DNA. A D gene is named only where the DNA matches it firmly. Some rows have no size entry. The others give once, few or many, or a class for an expanded clone.

clone size: -; V gene: TRBV5-6; J gene: TRBJ2-1; D gene: TRBD2; CDR3 protein: CASSLRVGLAVYNEQFF; CDR3 DNA: TGTGCCAGCAGCTTAAGGGTCGGACTAGCGGTTTACAATGAGCAGTTCTTC
clone size: -; V gene: TRBV19; J gene: TRBJ1-5; D gene: TRBD1; CDR3 protein: CASSTSGQSKYSNQPQHF; CDR3 DNA: TGTGCCAGTAGTACCTCGGGACAGAGCAAATATAGCAATCAGCCCCAGCATTTT
clone size: -; V gene: TRBV9; J gene: TRBJ2-7; D gene: -; CDR3 protein: CASSGAPGQSYEQYF; CDR3 DNA: TGTGCCAGCAGCGGAGCCCCGGGTCAATCCTACGAGCAGTACTTC
clone size: -; V gene: TRBV19; J gene: TRBJ2-7; D gene: TRBD1; CDR3 protein: CASSFNPGQAYEQYF; CDR3 DNA: TGTGCCAGTAGTTTCAATCCGGGACAGGCCTACGAGCAGTACTTC
clone size: -; V gene: TRBV9; J gene: TRBJ2-2; D gene: -; CDR3 protein: CASSVARNGELFF; CDR3 DNA: TGTGCCAGCAGCGTAGCGCGGAACGGGGAGCTGTTTTTT
clone size: -; V gene: TRBV29-1; J gene: TRBJ2-7; D gene: TRBD1; CDR3 protein: CSVLTGTGSSYEQYF; CDR3 DNA: TGCAGCGTTTTAACCGGGACAGGGAGCTCCTACGAGCAGTACTTC
clone size: -; V gene: TRBV6-5; J gene: TRBJ1-1; D gene: -; CDR3 protein: CASRSDYWAEAFF; CDR3 DNA: TGTGCCAGCAGATCGGATTACTGGGCTGAAGCTTTCTTT
clone size: -; V gene: TRBV7-9; J gene: TRBJ1-1; D gene: -; CDR3 protein: CASSPGEWTEAFF; CDR3 DNA: TGTGCCAGCAGCCCCGGGGAGTGGACTGAAGCTTTCTTT
clone size: -; V gene: TRBV5-1; J gene: TRBJ2-2; D gene: -; CDR3 protein: CASSIGSWGTGELFF; CDR3 DNA: TGCGCCAGCAGCATCGGGAGTTGGGGCACCGGGGAGCTGTTTTTT
clone size: -; V gene: TRBV5-4; J gene: TRBJ2-7; D gene: TRBD1; CDR3 protein: CASSLGDRNYEQYF; CDR3 DNA: TGTGCCAGCAGCTTGGGGGACAGGAACTACGAGCAGTACTTC
clone size: -; V gene: TRBV27; J gene: TRBJ2-3; D gene: -; CDR3 protein: CATKGGYGTDTQYF; CDR3 DNA: TGTGCCACCAAGGGGGGGTATGGCACAGATACGCAGTATTTT
clone size: -; V gene: TRBV4-3; J gene: TRBJ1-5; D gene: -; CDR3 protein: CASSQAHRASNQPQHF; CDR3 DNA: TGCGCCAGCAGCCAAGCTCACAGGGCCAGCAATCAGCCCCAGCATTTT
clone size: -; V gene: TRBV5-1; J gene: TRBJ1-2; D gene: -; CDR3 protein: CASSEGDYGYTF; CDR3 DNA: TGCGCCAGCAGTGAGGGGGACTATGGCTACACCTTC
clone size: -; V gene: TRBV6-5; J gene: TRBJ1-4; D gene: TRBD1; CDR3 protein: CASSPPGTGRGKLFF; CDR3 DNA: TGTGCCAGCAGTCCCCCCGGGACAGGGAGGGGAAAACTGTTTTTT
clone size: -; V gene: TRBV25-1; J gene: TRBJ1-1; D gene: TRBD1; CDR3 protein: CASSGTRGKGNTEAFF; CDR3 DNA: TGTGCCAGCAGTGGCACCAGGGGGAAGGGGAACACTGAAGCTTTCTTT
clone size: -; V gene: TRBV2; J gene: TRBJ2-7; D gene: -; CDR3 protein: CASSEGGQIQYF; CDR3 DNA: TGTGCCAGCAGTGAAGGTGGGCAGATTCAGTACTTC
clone size: once; V gene: TRBV11-2; J gene: TRBJ2-1; D gene: -; CDR3 protein: CASSSRDGGRAHSYNEQFF; CDR3 DNA: TGTGCCAGCAGCTCCCGCGACGGCGGACGGGCCCATAGCTACAATGAGCAGTTCTTC
clone size: -; V gene: TRBV19; J gene: TRBJ2-7; D gene: -; CDR3 protein: CASSAHRALSEQYF; CDR3 DNA: TGTGCCAGTAGTGCCCACAGGGCTTTAAGCGAGCAGTACTTC
clone size: once; V gene: TRBV23-1; J gene: TRBJ1-2; D gene: -; CDR3 protein: CAGGVTNYGYTF; CDR3 DNA: TGCGCCGGGGGGGTGACTAACTATGGCTACACCTTC
clone size: -; V gene: TRBV18; J gene: TRBJ2-3; D gene: TRBD1; CDR3 protein: CASSPRTGRSTDTQYF; CDR3 DNA: TGTGCCAGCTCACCCAGGACAGGGAGGAGCACAGATACGCAGTATTTT
clone size: -; V gene: TRBV6-6; J gene: TRBJ2-3; D gene: TRBD2; CDR3 protein: CASGASGSVGDTQYF; CDR3 DNA: TGTGCCAGCGGAGCTAGCGGGAGTGTGGGAGATACGCAGTATTTT
clone size: -; V gene: TRBV7-2; J gene: TRBJ2-5; D gene: -; CDR3 protein: CASSPLGAGLKETQYF; CDR3 DNA: TGTGCCAGCAGCCCCCTAGGAGCAGGTCTGAAAGAGACCCAGTACTTC
clone size: -; V gene: TRBV10-3; J gene: TRBJ2-3; D gene: TRBD2; CDR3 protein: CAISVSVGLVSDTQYF; CDR3 DNA: TGTGCCATCAGTGTTTCTGTCGGACTAGTCTCAGATACGCAGTATTTT
clone size: -; V gene: TRBV11-2; J gene: TRBJ1-1; D gene: TRBD1; CDR3 protein: CASSLRRTGTGNTEAFF; CDR3 DNA: TGTGCCAGCAGCTTGCGCCGTACCGGGACAGGGAACACTGAAGCTTTCTTT
clone size: -; V gene: TRBV6-1; J gene: TRBJ2-7; D gene: -; CDR3 protein: CASSERGGGYEQYF; CDR3 DNA: TGTGCCAGCAGTGAAAGAGGGGGAGGCTACGAGCAGTACTTC
clone size: -; V gene: TRBV15; J gene: TRBJ1-1; D gene: -; CDR3 protein: CATSRDGGVNVEAFF; CDR3 DNA: TGTGCCACCAGCAGAGATGGGGGAGTCAATGTTGAAGCTTTCTTT
clone size: -; V gene: TRBV30; J gene: TRBJ2-1; D gene: TRBD2; CDR3 protein: CAWRGLAGYNEQFF; CDR3 DNA: TGTGCCTGGAGGGGACTAGCGGGGTACAATGAGCAGTTCTTC
clone size: -; V gene: TRBV18; J gene: TRBJ1-3; D gene: -; CDR3 protein: CASSPPLSLGNTIYF; CDR3 DNA: TGTGCCAGCTCACCACCACTTAGCCTCGGAAACACCATATATTTT
clone size: -; V gene: TRBV4-2; J gene: TRBJ1-3; D gene: -; CDR3 protein: CASSPRGPIGGIYF; CDR3 DNA: TGTGCCAGCAGCCCTCGGGGCCCTATCGGTGGCATATATTTT
clone size: -; V gene: TRBV10-3; J gene: TRBJ2-7; D gene: -; CDR3 protein: CAISGGSDEQYF; CDR3 DNA: TGTGCCATCAGTGGGGGGTCCGACGAGCAGTACTTC
clone size: -; V gene: TRBV19; J gene: TRBJ2-3; D gene: -; CDR3 protein: CASGFAGSDTQYF; CDR3 DNA: TGTGCCAGTGGGTTCGCGGGTTCAGATACGCAGTATTTT
clone size: -; V gene: TRBV10-2; J gene: TRBJ2-7; D gene: -; CDR3 protein: CASSEPGTKPYEQYF; CDR3 DNA: TGCGCCAGCAGTGAACCAGGGACCAAACCCTACGAGCAGTACTTC
clone size: -; V gene: TRBV7-2; J gene: TRBJ2-5; D gene: TRBD1; CDR3 protein: CASSLAGGGETQYF; CDR3 DNA: TGTGCCAGCAGCTTAGCAGGGGGCGGGGAGACCCAGTACTTC
clone size: -; V gene: TRBV6-1; J gene: TRBJ1-2; D gene: TRBD1; CDR3 protein: CASTRGQVNYGYTF; CDR3 DNA: TGTGCCAGCACCAGAGGACAGGTTAACTATGGCTACACCTTC
clone size: -; V gene: TRBV5-1; J gene: TRBJ2-5; D gene: -; CDR3 protein: CASSLAGSEETQYF; CDR3 DNA: TGCGCCAGCAGCTTGGCCGGTAGCGAAGAGACCCAGTACTTC